The rows below give T cell receptor beta chains drawn from one sample of a study of OX40 agonist ivuxolimab in advanced cancers. The protocol was immunoSEQ multiplex PCR, while the TCRdb copy is restricted to in-frame clones and leaves out a portion. The sample includes fewer than 20,000 clones, around 82% of them seen just once. Sequenced here: CD4+ or CD8+ T cells sorted from blood, sampled in a trial of the OX40 agonist ivuxolimab. The receptors come from an adult with an advanced solid tumor such as melanoma, head and neck, liver or kidney cancer. The CDR3 runs from the conserved cysteine through the conserved F or W. A D gene is named only where the DNA matches it firmly. A row's size may be missing; if present it is once, few, many or a size class.

CDR3nt,CDR3aa,j_gene,v_gene,abundance,d_gene
TGTGCCAGCAGCTTTAATAACAGGGGTGAAGGCTACACCTTC,CASSFNNRGEGYTF,TRBJ1-2,TRBV7-9,NA,TRBD1
TGTGCCAGCAGCCAACCACCAATGAACACTGAAGCTTTCTTT,CASSQPPMNTEAFF,TRBJ1-1,TRBV14,NA,NA
TGTGCCTGGGATCACGGCGGAGGGAGAGAGACCCAGTACTTC,CAWDHGGGRETQYF,TRBJ2-5,TRBV30,NA,NA
TGTGCCAGCAGTATACAGGGGAACAATCAGCCCCAGCATTTT,CASSIQGNNQPQHF,TRBJ1-5,TRBV6-5,NA,TRBD1
TGCGCCAGCAGCCAGGGGACAGCGTTCACCGGGGAGCTGTTTTTT,CASSQGTAFTGELFF,TRBJ2-2,TRBV4-3,NA,TRBD1
TGTGCCAGTAGTATCCCCGAAGGTTTCCCCCTCCACTTT,CASSIPEGFPLHF,TRBJ1-6,TRBV19,NA,NA
TGTGCCAGTAGTATATGGCTTGGGGGGTCAACTGAAGCTTTCTTT,CASSIWLGGSTEAFF,TRBJ1-1,TRBV19,NA,NA
TGTGCCAGTAGTCCCGTAGCGGGGCCATACAATGAGCAGTTCTTC,CASSPVAGPYNEQFF,TRBJ2-1,TRBV19,NA,TRBD2
TGTGCCAGCAGCTTGGCGTTAGGGGGAACTGAAGCTTTCTTT,CASSLALGGTEAFF,TRBJ1-1,TRBV5-5,once,NA
TGTGCCAGCAGCGTGACCGAGGGTAGGTACACTGAAGCTTTCTTT,CASSVTEGRYTEAFF,TRBJ1-1,TRBV9,NA,NA
TGTGCCATCAGTGATCCTGACCCGACAGTTAAAGGAGGCAATGAGCAGTTCTTC,CAISDPDPTVKGGNEQFF,TRBJ2-1,TRBV10-3,NA,NA
TGCGCCAGCAGTTCGGAGAGCACAGATACGCAGTATTTT,CASSSESTDTQYF,TRBJ2-3,TRBV5-1,NA,NA
TGTGCCAGCAGTTATCGCAATCAGCCCCAGCATTTT,CASSYRNQPQHF,TRBJ1-5,TRBV6-6,NA,NA
TGCGCCAGCAGCCAAGCCGGCAATGAGCAGTTCTTC,CASSQAGNEQFF,TRBJ2-1,TRBV4-3,NA,NA
TGTGCCAGCAGACCAGGGGCCGTTAATGAAAAACTGTTTTTT,CASRPGAVNEKLFF,TRBJ1-4,TRBV2,NA,NA
TGTGCCTGGAGTTTCGGACAGGGGAACCAGCCCCAGCATTTT,CAWSFGQGNQPQHF,TRBJ1-5,TRBV30,NA,TRBD1
TGTGCCAGCAGCCAATTAGACTATGGCTACACCTTC,CASSQLDYGYTF,TRBJ1-2,TRBV14,few,NA
TGTGCCAGCAGTAGGGCAGCGGCGAACACCGGGGAGCTGTTTTTT,CASSRAAANTGELFF,TRBJ2-2,TRBV6-4,NA,NA
TGTGCCAGCAGCCTAGGGCCAGAAGCTAACTATGGCTACACCTTC,CASSLGPEANYGYTF,TRBJ1-2,TRBV11-2,NA,NA
TGTGCCAGCAGCTTTCGACGCGGGCCCACCTACGAGCAGTACTTC,CASSFRRGPTYEQYF,TRBJ2-7,TRBV5-4,NA,NA
TGTGCCACCAGCAGAGATGGGGAGGCAGATACGCAGTATTTT,CATSRDGEADTQYF,TRBJ2-3,TRBV15,few,NA
TGTGCCAGCAGTTTACCCAAAACCTACAATGAGCAGTTCTTC,CASSLPKTYNEQFF,TRBJ2-1,TRBV28,NA,NA
TGTGCCAGCAGCCGACAGGGGGAGGCTAACTATGGCTACACCTTC,CASSRQGEANYGYTF,TRBJ1-2,TRBV7-9,few,TRBD1
TGTGCCAGCAGCATGACCTACGAGCAGTACTTC,CASSMTYEQYF,TRBJ2-7,TRBV7-9,NA,NA
TGTGCCAGCAGTTTAAATGGGGATAGCTCCTACGAGCAGTACTTC,CASSLNGDSSYEQYF,TRBJ2-7,TRBV27,NA,NA
TGTGCCAGCAGTTTACCGGGCACTGGAAACACCATATATTTT,CASSLPGTGNTIYF,TRBJ1-3,TRBV28,NA,NA
TGTGCCAGAAGCTTTTCTGGGACAGAGGCTTATGGCTACACCTTC,CARSFSGTEAYGYTF,TRBJ1-2,TRBV5-3,few,TRBD1
TGCGCCAGCAGGACAGGGGCAGGGTACGAGCAGTACTTC,CASRTGAGYEQYF,TRBJ2-7,TRBV5-1,once,TRBD1
TGTGCCTGGAGTGGTGTTGGGCAGGGGGAGCACCCCTATGGCTACACCTTC,CAWSGVGQGEHPYGYTF,TRBJ1-2,TRBV30,NA,TRBD1
TGCGCCAGCAGCCAAGGGGACGGCCATTCCTACGAGCAGTACTTC,CASSQGDGHSYEQYF,TRBJ2-7,TRBV4-1,NA,NA
TGTGCCAGTCAGAGCGGGGGGCAAGGCTACACCTTC,CASQSGGQGYTF,TRBJ1-2,TRBV27,NA,NA
TGTGCCAGCTCAGGGGGGGACCGGAACGAGCAGTACTTC,CASSGGDRNEQYF,TRBJ2-7,TRBV18,NA,TRBD2
TGTGCCAGCACCGGGCGGGGGTGGAATTCACCCCTCCACTTT,CASTGRGWNSPLHF,TRBJ1-6,TRBV28,NA,NA
TGTGCCAGCGGGGGGGAGCCCGGAAACACCATATATTTT,CASGGEPGNTIYF,TRBJ1-3,TRBV9,NA,NA
TGCGCCAGCAGCCAAGGTGACTACTCTGGAAACACCATATATTTT,CASSQGDYSGNTIYF,TRBJ1-3,TRBV4-1,NA,NA
TGCGCCAGCAGTGAGTCGAGACAGGGGAGGCAGCCCCAGCATTTT,CASSESRQGRQPQHF,TRBJ1-5,TRBV10-2,once,TRBD1